The 29 T cell receptor beta chains below come from one sample, sequenced in a study of blood T cells in healthy people across ages. A J-beta primer mix and a sample-barcoded 5' primer were used in a second PCR of roughly 6 to 12 cycles. TCRdb redid the calling of the 5' RACE reads with MiXCR, one entry per CDR3 protein. The sample shows just under 900,000 distinct CDR3 sequences, 25% to 30% of them seen only once. Material: blood. These receptors all come from an elderly woman in good health.

This clonotype was counted many times. J is TRBJ2-4 and V is TRBV6-5, with D uncertain. Trimming left V 0 bases short and J 0 bases short, with 6 bases between. Germline V gene sequence: CDR1 MNHEY, CDR2 SVGAGI. The CDR3 consists of 15 residues. This CDR3 reads CASSYSIVAKNIQYF. CDR3 nucleotides: TGTGCCAGCAGTTACTCGATAGTAGCCAAAAACATTCAGTACTTC.

This clonotype was recorded at least ten times. The J gene is TRBJ2-7, the V gene TRBV9; 10 bases map to TRBD2. Germline loops: CDR1 SGDLS, CDR2 YYNGEE. The junction had 7 bases not matched to a gene; V was cut back by 4 bases and J by 0 bases. This CDR3 region has 16 residues. For the CDR3, the DNA is TGTGCCAGCAGCCCCACTCTAGCGGGGGCCTCCTACGAGCAGTACTTC. It yields the protein CASSPTLAGASYEQYF.

Concerning this clonotype itself: Just one base apart from a much larger clone, this may be a read error. CDR3 in amino acids: CASSISGGSYNEQYF. The DNA for the CDR3 is TGCGCCAGCAGCATAAGCGGGGGCTCGTACAATGAGCAGTACTTC. This chain connects TRBV5-1 to TRBJ2-7; 8 nucleotides line up with TRBD2. With 4 bases clipped from V and 7 bases from J, the junction kept 13 bases outside the gene matches. CDR3 size: 15 residues. The germline V gene has CDR1 SGHRS and CDR2 YFSETQ.

As for this clonotype: It is likely a read error, because the conserved phenylalanine at the end of the CDR3 is missing. This chain connects TRBV11-2 to TRBJ2-6, with D unclear. Per the germline V gene, CDR1 is SGHAT and CDR2 is FQNNGV. The ends were cut back, 2 bases at V and 0 bases at J, with 2 bases in the middle. The CDR3 extends over 14 amino acids. This chain's CDR3 is CASSLSSGANVLTV. The CDR3 bases are TGTGCCAGCAGCTTATCCTCTGGGGCCAACGTCCTGACTGTC.

Ten or more counts support this clonotype. This chain links TRBV20-1 with TRBJ1-2; perhaps TRBD1 as D (5 bases). V lost 1 base and J lost 8, with 11 bases in between. This CDR3 is 12 amino acids long. Germline-derived CDR1 and CDR2 are DFQATT and SNEGSKA (reference sequence). The CDR3 region is CSARGQSGGYTF. CDR3 nucleotide sequence: TGCAGTGCTAGAGGACAGTCGGGGGGCTACACCTTC.

This clonotype was picked up a small number of times. The V gene is TRBV30, the J gene TRBJ1-2; 10 nucleotides align to TRBD1. V dropped 3 bases and J dropped 10; count of bases not matched to a gene: 14. This CDR3 has 15 amino acids. Germline-derived CDR1 and CDR2 are GTSNPN and SVGIG (reference sequence). Written as DNA, the CDR3 is TGTGCCTGGAGCGCCGACAGGGGGCTAGGCTACACCTACACCTTC. Residues: CAWSADRGLGYTYTF.

This clonotype has more than one count but fewer than ten. This chain uses TRBV5-1 with TRBJ1-3; D perhaps matches TRBD1 (5 bases). Germline values: CDR1 SGHRS, CDR2 YFSETQ. There are 16 residues in the CDR3. The V end lost 6 bases, the J end lost 0 bases, and 16 bases lay between the germline ends. Written as DNA, the CDR3 is TGCGCCAGCAAGAGGACGGAGGACAACTCTGGAAACACCATATATTTT. Its translation: CASKRTEDNSGNTIYF.

This chain uses TRBV19 with TRBJ1-3; D may be TRBD1 (5 bases). Germline V gene sequence: CDR1 LNHDA, CDR2 SQIVND (reference sequence). V lost 7 bases to trimming and J lost 0 bases, with 13 bases between them. The CDR3 runs to 15 residues. The chain's CDR3 is CASTKGLHSGNTIYF. Written as DNA, the CDR3 is TGTGCCAGTACCAAGGGACTGCACTCTGGAAACACCATATATTTT.

This chain joins TRBV27 and TRBJ1-6; D gene uncertain. V lost 5 bases and J lost 4, with 12 bases in between. CDR1 and CDR2 (germline): MNHEY, SMNVEV (reference sequence). This CDR3 is built from 15 residues. The CDR3 region has the DNA TGTGCCAGCAGTAGCCGGGAGCTATATAATTCACCCCTCCACTTT. It specifies CASSSRELYNSPLHF.

This clonotype was counted ten times or more. V is TRBV10-3 and J is TRBJ2-7; the match to TRBD1 covers 7 bases. Trimming removed 2 bases from V and 1 base from J; junction bases left unmatched: 2. The CDR3 loop spans 14 amino acids. Looked up from germline, CDR1 is ENHRY and CDR2 is SYGVKD. This CDR3 is CAISETGASYEQYF. The CDR3 nucleotides are TGTGCCATCAGTGAGACAGGGGCTTCCTACGAGCAGTACTTC.

This clonotype has more than one count but fewer than ten. The CDR3 protein is CASSPNPRDRASGHQLAKNIQYF. The CDR3 bases are TGTGCCAGCTCACCTAACCCCCGGGACAGGGCTTCGGGCCACCAACTAGCCAAAAACATTCAGTACTTC. This chain uses TRBV18 with TRBJ2-4, with 9 bases identical to TRBD1. CDR3 length: 23 residues. Trimming cost V 3 bases and J 0 bases; bases outside gene matches: 24. CDR1 is KGHSH and CDR2 is LQKENI in the germline V gene.

The gene calls are TRBV5-1 and TRBJ2-5; 13 bases are a match to TRBD2. Germline assignment: CDR1 SGHRS and CDR2 YFSETQ. CDR3 length equals 16 residues. V was clipped by 4 bases and J by 1 base; unmatched bases: 4. CDR3 residues: CASSTGLAGAQETQYF. CDR3 coding DNA: TGCGCCAGCAGCACAGGACTAGCGGGGGCCCAAGAGACCCAGTACTTC.

Remarks on this clonotype: A much more abundant neighbour one base away suggests this may be a read error. The rearrangement uses TRBV12-3 or TRBV12-4 and TRBJ2-1; 7 bases agree with TRBD2. The end of the DNA is better explained by TRBJ2-7, so the J call may be wrong. The CDR3 has 14 amino acids. The CDR3 here is CASSFGGAGDEQYF. The CDR3 bases are TGTGCCAGCAGTTTTGGTGGGGCGGGGGATGAGCAGTACTTC.

This clonotype showed up many times. This chain connects TRBV6-2 or TRBV6-3 to TRBJ2-4; D ambiguous. The CDR3 runs to 15 residues. Trimming removed 2 bases from V and 0 bases from J, with 8 bases in between. Germline CDR1 is MNHEY and CDR2 is SVGEGT. The CDR3 reads CASSYGRLAKNIQYF. CDR3 nucleotides: TGTGCCAGCAGTTACGGCAGACTAGCCAAAAACATTCAGTACTTC.

Turning to this clonotype: This sequence may be a read error, since a much larger clone differs from it by one base. The CDR3 region has the DNA TGTGCCAGCAGCCGCCTAGGACAGGGGAGCTCCTACAATGAGCAGTACTTC. Its protein is CASSRLGQGSSYNEQYF. This rearrangement joins TRBV6-1 to TRBJ2-1; 9 positions match TRBD1. The J call could be wrong; TRBJ2-7 is a better fit for the DNA end. Germline CDR1 reads MNHNS; CDR2 reads SASEGT. This CDR3 contains 17 residues.

The rearrangement uses TRBV2 and TRBJ2-5; D remains ambiguous. The J call could be wrong; TRBJ2-1 is a better fit for the DNA end. The CDR3 has 14 amino acids. Germline-derived CDR1 and CDR2 are SNHLY and FYNNEI. DNA of the CDR3: TGTGCCAGCAGTGAAAACCCACAGCAAGAGACCCAGTTCTTC. It specifies CASSENPQQETQFF.

This clonotype was counted a few times. This could be a read error, since a much larger clone is one nucleotide away. The chain links TRBV24-1 to TRBJ2-5, with D unresolved. CDR1 KGHDR and CDR2 SFDVKD come from the germline V gene. V lost 9 bases and J lost 11, with 15 bases in between. This CDR3 is built from 11 residues. DNA for the CDR3: TGTGCCACCGAACAGTTGGATGAGCAGTACTTC. Translated, it gives CATEQLDEQYF.

Ten or more counts support this clonotype. In DNA form, the CDR3 reads TGCAGCGTTAGCGGGGGGGTACAGGAGCAGTTCTTC. Translating it yields CSVSGGVQEQFF. V is TRBV29-1 and J is TRBJ2-1; 10 nucleotides agree with TRBD2. V was clipped by 5 bases and J by 10 bases; unmatched bases: 5. The CDR3 has 12 residues. Germline loops: CDR1 SQVTM, CDR2 ANQGSEA.

This clonotype was counted many times. The rearrangement uses TRBV4-3 and TRBJ1-2; 12 nucleotides align to TRBD1. Germline V CDR1 and CDR2: LGHNA, YSLEER. V lost 3 bases to trimming and J lost 6 bases; unmatched junction nucleotides: 8. The CDR3 runs 16 residues. CDR3 amino acids: CASSHQGQGANDGYTF. DNA for the CDR3: TGCGCCAGCAGCCACCAGGGACAGGGGGCGAATGATGGCTACACCTTC.

This clonotype has at least ten counts. CDR3 sequence: CSVEPRGGGTDTQYF. As DNA, the CDR3 is TGCAGCGTTGAACCCAGGGGGGGGGGCACAGATACGCAGTATTTT. This chain connects TRBV29-1 to TRBJ2-3, with D perhaps matching TRBD1 or TRBD2 (7 bases each). Trimming removed 2 bases at V and 1 base at J, with 13 bases between. The length of the CDR3 is 15 residues. Germline-derived CDR1 and CDR2 are SQVTM and ANQGSEA.

The chain couples TRBV20-1 to TRBJ1-1; D gene unclear. V lost 5 bases to trimming and J lost 1 base, with 14 bases between them. CDR3 length: 14 residues. Looked up from germline, CDR1 is DFQATT and CDR2 is SNEGSKA (reference sequence). The CDR3: CSAAFVSSNTEAFF. CDR3 sequence (DNA): TGCAGTGCTGCTTTCGTCTCTTCGAACACTGAAGCTTTCTTT.

This chain joins TRBV20-1 and TRBJ1-5; 9 bases align to TRBD1. CDR3 size: 17 residues. Germline V lookup: CDR1 DFQATT, CDR2 SNEGSKA (reference sequence). Trimming removed 0 bases from V and 3 bases from J; junction bases left unmatched: 9. DNA of the CDR3: TGCAGTGCTAGAGATCGGGGACAGGGAGGGAACAATCAGCCCCAGCATTTT. Protein sequence: CSARDRGQGGNNQPQHF.

This clonotype was observed many times. The chain joins TRBV7-2 to TRBJ2-3, with TRBD2 identical over 9 bases. This CDR3 spans 15 amino acids. Germline CDR1 reads SGHTA; CDR2 reads FQGNSA. With V trimmed by 7 bases and J by 7 bases, 12 bases remained unmatched. CDR3 coding DNA: TGTGCCAGCACTCTAGCGGGACCAATGCGAAATACGCAGTATTTT. Its protein product is CASTLAGPMRNTQYF.

This clonotype was observed at least ten times. The chain couples TRBV6-5 to TRBJ2-7; D is ambiguous. The CDR3 is 11 residues long. The germline CDR1 and CDR2 sequences are MNHEY and SVGAGI. V dropped 5 bases and J dropped 5 bases, with 7 bases sitting between them. The CDR3 protein is CASSQKNEQYF. The CDR3 bases are TGTGCCAGCAGTCAAAAGAACGAGCAGTACTTC.

A remark on this clonotype: Sequence at one end of the junction differs from germline and may be a read error. The V call is TRBV7-9, the J call TRBJ1-5, with 9 bases matching TRBD1. The CDR3 length is 16 residues. Germline V gene lookup returns CDR1 SEHNR and CDR2 FQNEAQ (reference sequence). In DNA form, the CDR3 reads TGTACCAGCAGCTTAGCCGGGACAGGGACAAATCAGCCCCAGCATTTT. Amino acid sequence: CTSSLAGTGTNQPQHF.

This rearrangement joins TRBV12-3 or TRBV12-4 to TRBJ1-6; no reliable D call. This CDR3 spans 14 amino acids. V was trimmed by 3 bases and J by 9 bases, leaving 12 bases between them. In DNA form, the CDR3 reads TGTGCCAGCAGTTTCGAGGTTGTATCTTCACCCCTCCACTTT. Translation: CASSFEVVSSPLHF.

This clonotype appeared a few times. The CDR3 nucleotides read TGTGCCAGCAGTAAAGCCGACAGGGGTGGCACTGAAGCTTTCTTT. Translating it yields CASSKADRGGTEAFF. The chain is built from TRBV12-3 or TRBV12-4 and TRBJ1-1, with TRBD1 matching 8 bases. This CDR3 has 15 amino acids. Trimming cost V 5 bases and J 4 bases; bases outside gene matches: 9.

This clonotype turned up a few times. This rearrangement joins TRBV6-5 to TRBJ1-1; 11 nucleotides line up with TRBD1. The CDR3 spans 13 residues. After removal of 4 bases from V and 6 bases from J, the junction contained 1 base not matched to a gene. Germline V gene lookup returns CDR1 MNHEY and CDR2 SVGAGI. CDR3 in amino acids: CASSWGQGAEAFF. The CDR3 coding sequence is TGTGCCAGCAGTTGGGGACAGGGGGCTGAAGCTTTCTTT.

Comments on this clonotype: Since a much larger clone is just one base distant, this may be a read error. The chain uses TRBV20-1 and TRBJ2-5; 13 bases fit TRBD2. The CDR3 runs to 16 residues. CDR1 and CDR2 from the germline V gene are DFQATT and SNEGSKA (reference sequence). CDR3 protein: CSDRKTSGGISETQYF. The DNA for the CDR3 is TGCAGTGATAGAAAGACTAGCGGGGGGATTTCGGAGACCCAGTACTTC.